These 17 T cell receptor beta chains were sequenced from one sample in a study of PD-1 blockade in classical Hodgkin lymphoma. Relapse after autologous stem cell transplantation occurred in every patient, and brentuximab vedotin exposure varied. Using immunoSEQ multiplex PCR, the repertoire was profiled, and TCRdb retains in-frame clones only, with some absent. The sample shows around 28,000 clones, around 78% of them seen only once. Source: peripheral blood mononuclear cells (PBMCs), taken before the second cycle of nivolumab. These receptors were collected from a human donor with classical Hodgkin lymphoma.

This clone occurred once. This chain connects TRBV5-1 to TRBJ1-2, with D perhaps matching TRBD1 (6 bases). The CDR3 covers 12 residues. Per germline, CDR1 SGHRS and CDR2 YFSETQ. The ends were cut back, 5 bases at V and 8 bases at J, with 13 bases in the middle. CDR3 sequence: CASRGGLRGYTF. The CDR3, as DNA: TGCGCCAGCAGAGGGGGGCTGAGGGGCTACACCTTC.

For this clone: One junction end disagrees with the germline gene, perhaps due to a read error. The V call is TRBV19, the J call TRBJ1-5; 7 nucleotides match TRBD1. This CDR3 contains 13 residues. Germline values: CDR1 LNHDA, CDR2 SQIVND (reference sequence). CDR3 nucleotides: TGTGCCAGTAACTCGAGACGGGGACAGCTCCAGCATTTT. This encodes CASNSRRGQLQHF.

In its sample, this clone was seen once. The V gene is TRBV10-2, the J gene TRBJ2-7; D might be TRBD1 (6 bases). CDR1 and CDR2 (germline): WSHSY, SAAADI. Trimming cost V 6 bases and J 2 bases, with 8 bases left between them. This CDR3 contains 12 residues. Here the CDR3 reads CASRGDTYEQYV. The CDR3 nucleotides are TGCGCCAGCAGGGGGGACACCTACGAGCAGTACGTC.

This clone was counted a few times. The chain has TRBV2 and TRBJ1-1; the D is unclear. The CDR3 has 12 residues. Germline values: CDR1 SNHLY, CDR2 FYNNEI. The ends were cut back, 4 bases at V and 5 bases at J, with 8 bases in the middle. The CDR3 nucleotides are TGTGCCAGCAGTGTAGAGGGAACTGAAGCTTTCTTT. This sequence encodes CASSVEGTEAFF.

The CDR3 sequence: CASSFLGRGEKLFF. For the CDR3, the DNA is TGTGCCAGCAGTTTTCTGGGGAGAGGAGAAAAACTGTTTTTT. The chain recombines TRBV28 with TRBJ1-4; D uncertain. Germline V CDR1 and CDR2: MDHEN, SYDVKM. The germline V and J ends were trimmed by 3 bases and 8 bases, with 13 bases remaining between them. CDR3 length: 14 amino acids.

The CDR3 DNA follows: TGTGCCAGCACCTGGGGGCTATCCTACGAGCAGTACTTC. Its translation: CASTWGLSYEQYF. The chain has TRBV28 and TRBJ2-7, with a possible D match to TRBD1 (6 bases). Trimming shortened V by 7 bases and J by 1 base, and 11 bases separated the two germline ends. Germline values: CDR1 MDHEN, CDR2 SYDVKM. The CDR3 is made up of 13 amino acids.

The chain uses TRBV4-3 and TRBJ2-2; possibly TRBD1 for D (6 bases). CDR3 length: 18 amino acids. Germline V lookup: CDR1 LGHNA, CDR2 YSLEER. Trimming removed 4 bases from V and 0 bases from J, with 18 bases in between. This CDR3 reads CASSPIFPGHTNTGELFF. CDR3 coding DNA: TGCGCCAGCAGCCCAATATTTCCGGGACATACGAACACCGGGGAGCTGTTTTTT.

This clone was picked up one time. CDR3 coding DNA: TGTGCCAGCAAGACGGCCCCGGGGGACACTGAAGCTTTCTTT. Protein: CASKTAPGDTEAFF. V gene TRBV9 combines with J gene TRBJ1-1; a weak D match, TRBD1 (5 bases). This CDR3 comprises 14 residues. Germline CDR1 SGDLS, CDR2 YYNGEE. V was cut by 6 bases and J by 3 bases, with 15 bases left in between.

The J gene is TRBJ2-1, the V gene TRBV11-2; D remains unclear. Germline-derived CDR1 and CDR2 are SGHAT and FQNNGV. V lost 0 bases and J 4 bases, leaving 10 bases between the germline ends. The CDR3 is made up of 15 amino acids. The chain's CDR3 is CASSLDSSPYNEQFF. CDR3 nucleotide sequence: TGTGCCAGCAGCTTAGACAGCTCTCCTTACAATGAGCAGTTCTTC.

This chain's CDR3 is CASSLELTSPLNNEQFF. In nucleotides, the CDR3 is TGTGCCAGCAGTTTAGAACTGACTAGTCCCCTTAACAATGAGCAGTTCTTC. This chain links TRBV28 with TRBJ2-1; D is possibly TRBD2 (6 bases). V lost 2 bases, J lost 5 bases, and 19 bases lay in between. CDR1 MDHEN and CDR2 SYDVKM come from the germline V gene. The CDR3 extends over 17 amino acids.

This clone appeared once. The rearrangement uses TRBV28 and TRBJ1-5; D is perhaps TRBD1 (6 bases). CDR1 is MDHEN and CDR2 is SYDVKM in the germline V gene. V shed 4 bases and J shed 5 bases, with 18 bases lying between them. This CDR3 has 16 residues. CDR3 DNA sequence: TGTGCCAGCAGTTCCTCTACAGGGCCGGCCGATCAGCCCCAGCATTTT. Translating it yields CASSSSTGPADQPQHF.

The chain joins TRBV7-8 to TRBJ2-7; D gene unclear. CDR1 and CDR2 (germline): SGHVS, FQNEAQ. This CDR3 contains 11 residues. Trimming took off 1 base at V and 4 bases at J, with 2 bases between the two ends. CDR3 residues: CASSLDYEQYV. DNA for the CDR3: TGTGCCAGCAGCTTAGATTACGAGCAGTACGTC.

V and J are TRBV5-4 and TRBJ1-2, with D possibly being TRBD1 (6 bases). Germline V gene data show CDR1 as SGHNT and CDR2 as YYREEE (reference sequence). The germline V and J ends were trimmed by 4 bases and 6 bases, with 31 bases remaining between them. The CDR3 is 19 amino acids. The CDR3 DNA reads TGTGCCAGCAGCAAGGGGGTCGGGGGCTTCCTCCGGAGGAAGGATGGCTACACCTTC. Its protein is CASSKGVGGFLRRKDGYTF.

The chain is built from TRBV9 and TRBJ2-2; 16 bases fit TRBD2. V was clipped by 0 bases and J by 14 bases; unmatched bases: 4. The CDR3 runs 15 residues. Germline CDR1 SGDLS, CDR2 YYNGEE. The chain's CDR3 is CASSVEGLAGGPLFF. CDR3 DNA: TGTGCCAGCAGCGTAGAGGGACTAGCGGGAGGGCCCCTGTTTTTT.

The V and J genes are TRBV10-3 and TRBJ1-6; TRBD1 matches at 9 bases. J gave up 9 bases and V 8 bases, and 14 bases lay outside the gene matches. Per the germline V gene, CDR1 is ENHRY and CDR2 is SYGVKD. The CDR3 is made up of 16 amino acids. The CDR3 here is CAIGGARGQGFSPLHF. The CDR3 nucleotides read TGTGCCATCGGGGGAGCGAGGGGACAGGGCTTTTCACCCCTCCACTTT.

This chain's CDR3 is CASSYSTFSGELFF. In nucleotides, the CDR3 is TGTGCCAGCAGTTACTCGACATTTTCCGGGGAGCTGTTTTTT. The chain couples TRBV6-5 to TRBJ2-2; D is unclear. The CDR3 totals 14 residues. Germline CDR1 and CDR2: MNHEY and SVGAGI. Trimming pared 0 bases from V and 6 bases from J, leaving 8 bases between.

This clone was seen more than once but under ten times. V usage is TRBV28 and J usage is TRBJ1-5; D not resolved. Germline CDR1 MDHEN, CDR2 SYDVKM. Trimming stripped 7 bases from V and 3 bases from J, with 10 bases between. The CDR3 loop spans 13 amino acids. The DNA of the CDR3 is TGTGCCAGCATCGGGGTCTCCAATCAGCCCCAGCATTTT. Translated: CASIGVSNQPQHF.